This record concerns one T cell receptor (beta chain) sequence. The antigen remains unidentified. The CDR3 sequence is 15 residues long. V dropped 2 bases and J dropped 5; count of bases not matched to a gene: 3. Germline lookup yields CDR1 SEHNR and CDR2 FQNEAQ (reference sequence). The protocol was immunoSEQ multiplex PCR, while the TCRdb copy is restricted to in-frame clones and leaves out a portion. The sample holds approximately 30,000 clones, 70% to 75% seen once. This record comes from a study of vaccination effects on CD4 cells after COVID-19. Before any sequencing was done, the ViraFEST assay used viral peptide pools to expand antigen-specific CD4+ T cells. The authors isolated CD4+ T cells after 10 days of culture. Two doses of either BNT162b2 or mRNA-1273 were given to each participant. Cultures used fewer than 2.5 million PBMC per well, roughly 9.8 IU/ml IL-2 and about 10 ug/ml peptides. The authors replaced half the medium with IL-2 medium on days 3 and 7.

Overall study findings and caveats: Convalescent patients were scarce in the study, and it lacked early post-infection timepoints.

Material: CD4+ T cells from PBMCs cultured with HCoV-NL63 spike peptides, obtained after COVID-19 vaccination. The TCR comes from a human donor who received a COVID-19 vaccine. V and J are TRBV7-9 and TRBJ2-2; 9 bases match TRBD1. For the CDR3, the DNA is TGTGCCAGCAGCTTAAGACAGGGGGGAACCGGGGAGCTGTTTTTT. This codes for CASSLRQGGTGELFF.